Sequencing of this TCR beta chain was carried out in a study of vaccination and CD4 T cells after COVID-19. The germline CDR1 and CDR2 sequences are MNHNS and SASEGT. J gave up 3 bases and V 5 bases, and 5 bases lay outside the gene matches. This CDR3 has 16 amino acids. With the Oncomine TCR Beta short-read assay, DNA from cultured CD4+ T cells was sequenced. TCRdb used MiXCR to reprocess the PCR reads, holding one entry per CDR3 protein. The sample has fewer than 3,000 distinct CDR3 sequences; 15% to 20% are singletons. This clonotype was picked up a small number of times. What it recognizes is unknown. Treatment here: approximately 9-day PBMC culture with coronavirus spike peptide pools or control peptides (ViraFEST assay). During the years 2011-2018, before the COVID-19 pandemic, the unexposed donor's CD4+ T cells were collected.

The sequencing input was CD4+ T cells from blood, cultured in vitro. V and J are TRBV6-1 and TRBJ2-6, with 9 bases identical to TRBD1. This TCR was sampled from a human donor in good health. CDR3 amino acids: CASSPTGGNGANVLTF. The CDR3, as DNA: TGTGCCAGCAGTCCAACAGGGGGCAATGGGGCCAACGTCCTGACTTTC.